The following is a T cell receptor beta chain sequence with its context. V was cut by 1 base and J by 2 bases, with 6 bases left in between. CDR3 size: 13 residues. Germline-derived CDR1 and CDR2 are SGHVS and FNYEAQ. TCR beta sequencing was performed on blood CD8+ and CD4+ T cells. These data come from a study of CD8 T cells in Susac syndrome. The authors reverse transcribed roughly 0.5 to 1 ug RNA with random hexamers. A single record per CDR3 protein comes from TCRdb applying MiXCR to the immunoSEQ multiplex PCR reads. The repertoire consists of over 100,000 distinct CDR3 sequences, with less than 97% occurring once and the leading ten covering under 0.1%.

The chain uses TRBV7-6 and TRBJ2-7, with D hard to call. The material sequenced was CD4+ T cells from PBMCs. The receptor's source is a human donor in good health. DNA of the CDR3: TGTGCCAGCAGCTTAGACCTCGCCTACGAGCAGTACTTC. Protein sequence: CASSLDLAYEQYF.